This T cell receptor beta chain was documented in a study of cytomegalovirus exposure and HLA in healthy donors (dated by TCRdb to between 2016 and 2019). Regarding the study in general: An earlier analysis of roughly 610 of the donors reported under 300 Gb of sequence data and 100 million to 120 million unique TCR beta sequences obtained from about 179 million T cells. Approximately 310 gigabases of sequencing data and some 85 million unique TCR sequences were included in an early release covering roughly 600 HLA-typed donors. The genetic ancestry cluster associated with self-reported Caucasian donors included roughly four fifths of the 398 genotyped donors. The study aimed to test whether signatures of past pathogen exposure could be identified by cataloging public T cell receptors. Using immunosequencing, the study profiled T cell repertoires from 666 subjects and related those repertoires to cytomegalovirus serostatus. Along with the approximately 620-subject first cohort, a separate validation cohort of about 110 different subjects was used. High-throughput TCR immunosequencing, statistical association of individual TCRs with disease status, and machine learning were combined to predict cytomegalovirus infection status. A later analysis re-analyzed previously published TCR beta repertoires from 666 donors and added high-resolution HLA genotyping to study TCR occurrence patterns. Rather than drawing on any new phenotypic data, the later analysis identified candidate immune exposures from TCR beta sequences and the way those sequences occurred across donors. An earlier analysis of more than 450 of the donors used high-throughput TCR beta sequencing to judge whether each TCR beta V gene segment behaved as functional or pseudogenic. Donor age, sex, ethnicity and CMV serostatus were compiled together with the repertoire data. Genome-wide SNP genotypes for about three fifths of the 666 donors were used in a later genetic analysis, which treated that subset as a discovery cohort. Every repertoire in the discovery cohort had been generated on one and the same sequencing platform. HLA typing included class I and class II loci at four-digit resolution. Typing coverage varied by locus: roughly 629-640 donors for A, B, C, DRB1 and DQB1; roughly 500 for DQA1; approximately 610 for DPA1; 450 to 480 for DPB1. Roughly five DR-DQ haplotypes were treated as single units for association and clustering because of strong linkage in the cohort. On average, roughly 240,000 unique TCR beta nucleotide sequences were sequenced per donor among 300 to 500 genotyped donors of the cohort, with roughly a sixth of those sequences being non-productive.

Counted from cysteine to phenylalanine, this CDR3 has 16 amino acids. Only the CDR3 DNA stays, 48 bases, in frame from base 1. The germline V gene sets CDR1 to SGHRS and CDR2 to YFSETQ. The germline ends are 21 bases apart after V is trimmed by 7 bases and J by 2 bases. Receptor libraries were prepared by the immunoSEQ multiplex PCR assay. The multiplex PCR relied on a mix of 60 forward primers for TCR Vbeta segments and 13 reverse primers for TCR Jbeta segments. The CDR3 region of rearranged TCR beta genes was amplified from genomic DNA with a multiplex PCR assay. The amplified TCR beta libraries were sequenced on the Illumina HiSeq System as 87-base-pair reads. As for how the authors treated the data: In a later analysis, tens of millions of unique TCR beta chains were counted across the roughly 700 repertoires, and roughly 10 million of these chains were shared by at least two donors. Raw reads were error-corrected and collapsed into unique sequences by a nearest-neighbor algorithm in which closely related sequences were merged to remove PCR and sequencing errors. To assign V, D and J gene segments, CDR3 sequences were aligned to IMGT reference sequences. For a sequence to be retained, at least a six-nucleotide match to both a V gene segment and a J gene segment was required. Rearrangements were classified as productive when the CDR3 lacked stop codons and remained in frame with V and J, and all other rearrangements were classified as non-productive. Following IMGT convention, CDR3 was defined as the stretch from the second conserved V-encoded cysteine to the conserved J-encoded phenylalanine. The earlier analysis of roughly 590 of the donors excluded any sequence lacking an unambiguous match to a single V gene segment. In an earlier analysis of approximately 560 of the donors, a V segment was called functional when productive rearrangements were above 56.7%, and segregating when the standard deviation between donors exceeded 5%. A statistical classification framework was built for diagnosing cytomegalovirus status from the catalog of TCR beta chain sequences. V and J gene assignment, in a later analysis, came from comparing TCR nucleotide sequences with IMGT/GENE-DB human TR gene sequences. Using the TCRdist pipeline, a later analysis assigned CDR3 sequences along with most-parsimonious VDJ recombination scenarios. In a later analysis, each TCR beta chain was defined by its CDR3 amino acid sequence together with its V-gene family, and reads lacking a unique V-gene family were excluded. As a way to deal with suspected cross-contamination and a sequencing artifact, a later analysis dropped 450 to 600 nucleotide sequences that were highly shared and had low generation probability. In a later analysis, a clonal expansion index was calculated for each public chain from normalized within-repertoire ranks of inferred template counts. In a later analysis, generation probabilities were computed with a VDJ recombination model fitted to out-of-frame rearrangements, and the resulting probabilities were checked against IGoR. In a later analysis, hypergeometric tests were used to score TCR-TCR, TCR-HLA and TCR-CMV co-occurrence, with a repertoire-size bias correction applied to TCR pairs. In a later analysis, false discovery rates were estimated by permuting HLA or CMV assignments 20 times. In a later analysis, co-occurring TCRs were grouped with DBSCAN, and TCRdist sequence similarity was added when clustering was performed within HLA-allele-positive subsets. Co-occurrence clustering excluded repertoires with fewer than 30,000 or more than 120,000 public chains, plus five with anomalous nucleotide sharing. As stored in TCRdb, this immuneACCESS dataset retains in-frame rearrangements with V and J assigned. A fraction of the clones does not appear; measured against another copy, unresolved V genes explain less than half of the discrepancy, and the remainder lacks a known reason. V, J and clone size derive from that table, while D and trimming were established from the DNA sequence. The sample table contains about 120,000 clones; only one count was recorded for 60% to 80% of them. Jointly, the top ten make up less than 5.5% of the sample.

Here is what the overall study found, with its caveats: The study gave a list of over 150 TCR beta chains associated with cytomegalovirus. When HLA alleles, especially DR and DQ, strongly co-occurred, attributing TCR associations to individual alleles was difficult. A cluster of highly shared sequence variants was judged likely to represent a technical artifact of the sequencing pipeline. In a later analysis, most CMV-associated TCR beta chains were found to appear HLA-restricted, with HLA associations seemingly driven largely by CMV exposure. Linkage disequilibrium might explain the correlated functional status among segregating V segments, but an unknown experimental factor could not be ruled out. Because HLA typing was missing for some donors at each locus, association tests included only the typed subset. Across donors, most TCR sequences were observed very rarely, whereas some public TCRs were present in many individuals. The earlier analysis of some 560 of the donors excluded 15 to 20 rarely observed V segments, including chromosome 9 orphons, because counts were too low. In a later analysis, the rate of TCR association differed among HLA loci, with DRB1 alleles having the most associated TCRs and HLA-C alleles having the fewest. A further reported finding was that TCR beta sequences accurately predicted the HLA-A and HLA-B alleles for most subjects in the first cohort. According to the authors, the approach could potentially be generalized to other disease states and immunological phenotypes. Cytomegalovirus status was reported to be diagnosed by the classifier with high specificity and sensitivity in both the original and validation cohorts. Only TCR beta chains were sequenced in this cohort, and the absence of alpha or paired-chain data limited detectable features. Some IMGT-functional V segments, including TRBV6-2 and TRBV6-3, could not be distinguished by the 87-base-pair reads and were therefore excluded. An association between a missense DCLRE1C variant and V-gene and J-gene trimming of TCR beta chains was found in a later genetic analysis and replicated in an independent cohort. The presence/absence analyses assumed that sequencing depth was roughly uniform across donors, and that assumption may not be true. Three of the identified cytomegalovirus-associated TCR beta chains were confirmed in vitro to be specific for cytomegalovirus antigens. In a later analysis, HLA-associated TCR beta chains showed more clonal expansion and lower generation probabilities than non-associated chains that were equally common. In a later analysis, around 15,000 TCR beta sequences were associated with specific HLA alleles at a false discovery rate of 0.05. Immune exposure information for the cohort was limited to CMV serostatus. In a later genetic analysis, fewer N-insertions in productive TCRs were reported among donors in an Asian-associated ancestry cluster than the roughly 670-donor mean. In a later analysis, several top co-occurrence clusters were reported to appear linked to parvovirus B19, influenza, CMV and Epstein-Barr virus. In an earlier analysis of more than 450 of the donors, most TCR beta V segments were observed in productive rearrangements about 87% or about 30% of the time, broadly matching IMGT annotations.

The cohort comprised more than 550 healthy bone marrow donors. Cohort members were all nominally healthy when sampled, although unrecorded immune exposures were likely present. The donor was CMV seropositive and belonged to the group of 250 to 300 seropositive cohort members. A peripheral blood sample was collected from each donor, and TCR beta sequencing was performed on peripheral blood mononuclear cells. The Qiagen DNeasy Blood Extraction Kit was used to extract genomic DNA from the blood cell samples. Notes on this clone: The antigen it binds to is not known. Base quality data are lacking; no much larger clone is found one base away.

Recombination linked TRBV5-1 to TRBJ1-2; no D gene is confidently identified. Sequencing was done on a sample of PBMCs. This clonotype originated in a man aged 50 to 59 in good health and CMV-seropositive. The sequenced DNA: TGCGCCAGCCAAGCTTTGCCGCGCGGTTCGAACTATGGCTACACCTTC. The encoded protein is CASQALPRGSNYGYTF.